Many counts were recorded for the clone carrying this T cell receptor beta chain. What it recognizes is unknown. Co-extracted RNA and DNA came from approximately 20-30 mg of unsorted bulk tissue. Surgical resection served as treatment for the primary liver carcinoma of these patients. Germline values: CDR1 MNHNS, CDR2 SASEGT. J lost 1 base, V lost 6 bases, and 10 bases had no gene match. The CDR3 totals 16 residues. The data are from a study of tumor-infiltrating lymphocytes in primary liver carcinoma. General study points: Significantly greater top-250-clone fractions characterized tumors relative to blood (p = 0.039). Pairs comparing tumor with adjacent tissue or blood overlapped less than pairs drawn from tumor regions.

TCR beta cDNA was reverse-transcribed from around 0.55 ug of total RNA. The reaction used a constant-region primer and ProtoScript II reverse transcriptase. TCR beta libraries came from three nested multiplex PCR rounds using slightly modified ARM-PCR. TRBV1-TRBV30 forward and Cbeta reverse primers drove the first two roughly 9-cycle rounds. MiXCR was run by TCRdb on the multiplex PCR reads, yielding one entry per CDR3 protein. The sample consists of 75,000 to 80,000 distinct CDR3 sequences, 69% of them appearing once. This TCR derives from a man aged 40-49 years with primary liver carcinoma and hepatitis B virus infection. Sequences were obtained from tumor-adjacent normal liver tissue. The rearrangement joins TRBV6-1 to TRBJ1-1; 8 positions agree with TRBD1. DNA of the CDR3: TGTGCCAGCAGACGCATTCGGACAGGGACGAACACTGAAGCTTTCTTT. Translated, it gives CASRRIRTGTNTEAFF.